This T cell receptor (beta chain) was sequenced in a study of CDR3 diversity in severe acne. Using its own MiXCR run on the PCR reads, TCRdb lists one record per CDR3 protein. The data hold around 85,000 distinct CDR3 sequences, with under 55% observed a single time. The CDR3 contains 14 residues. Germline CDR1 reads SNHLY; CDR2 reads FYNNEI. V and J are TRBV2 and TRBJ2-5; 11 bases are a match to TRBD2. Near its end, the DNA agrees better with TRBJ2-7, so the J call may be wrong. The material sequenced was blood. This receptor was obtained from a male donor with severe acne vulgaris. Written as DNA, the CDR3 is TGTGCCAGCAGTGAACTAGCGGGAGGCTACGAGCAGTACTTC. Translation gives CASSELAGGYEQYF.